Below, 13 T cell receptor beta chains from the same sample are listed, as sequenced in a study of blood T cell repertoires in COVID-19 (dated by TCRdb to between 2020 and 2021). Receptor libraries were prepared by the immunoSEQ multiplex PCR assay. TCRdb carries this immuneACCESS record with in-frame sequences only. Its versions omit some clonotypes, under half of them owing to an unresolved V gene in the studies checked, with the rest unexplained. The sample table records some 210,000 clones; about 89% of these occur just once. The ten largest clones capture roughly 5% of the sample. Sequenced: peripheral blood. Receptors originate from a woman in her thirties or forties with acute or convalescent COVID-19.

The V and J genes are TRBV6-5 and TRBJ1-6; D ambiguous. V lost 2 bases and J lost 10, with 9 bases in between. The CDR3 contains 13 residues. Per the germline V gene, CDR1 is MNHEY and CDR2 is SVGAGI. The CDR3 DNA reads TGTGCCAGCAGTTACGGGGAGGGATCACCCCTCCACTTT. Encoded protein: CASSYGEGSPLHF.

J is TRBJ1-3 and V is TRBV6-6; no clear D. Trimming took off 7 bases at V and 4 bases at J, with 17 bases between the two ends. Germline CDR1 and CDR2: MNHNY and SVGAGI (reference sequence). The CDR3 totals 15 residues. The DNA for the CDR3 is TGTGCCAGCACCACGAGGAGGGTAACCGGAAACACCATATATTTT. Residues: CASTTRRVTGNTIYF.

This chain joins TRBV30 and TRBJ2-3, with TRBD2 matching 9 bases. V trimming: 1 base; J trimming: 0 bases; junction bases outside the gene matches: 2. Germline V gene lookup returns CDR1 GTSNPN and CDR2 SVGIG (reference sequence). CDR3 length: 15 amino acids. For the CDR3, the DNA is TGTGCCTGGAGTGGCGGGAGGGCTAGCACAGATACGCAGTATTTT. Translating gives CAWSGGRASTDTQYF.

In this sample, this clone turned up a few times. As DNA, the CDR3 is TGTGCCAGCAGCCAGTCCCGGGACATCCTCCTTCTTCATTTT. As protein: CASSQSRDILLLHF. The J gene is TRBJ1-5, the V gene TRBV6-5; D is possibly TRBD1 (6 bases). Germline V CDR1 and CDR2: MNHEY, SVGAGI. The CDR3 consists of 14 residues. V lost 6 bases, J lost 16 bases, and 25 bases lay in between.

This sequence joins TRBV19 and TRBJ1-2, with 8 bases aligning to TRBD1. V shed 6 bases and J 5 bases; nucleotides not matched to a gene: 5. Germline CDR1 reads LNHDA; CDR2 reads SQIVND (reference sequence). This CDR3 contains 13 residues. CDR3 DNA sequence: TGTGCCAGTAGGAGACAGGGGTTTTATGGCTACACCTTC. It encodes CASRRQGFYGYTF.

This chain uses TRBV2 with TRBJ1-4, with TRBD1 identical over 7 bases. The CDR3 consists of 15 residues. Germline CDR1 is SNHLY and CDR2 is FYNNEI. Germline trimming cut 5 bases from V and 4 bases from J; bases unmatched to any gene: 7. Written as DNA, the CDR3 is TGTGCCAGCAGTCTAGGGGGACAGATTAATGAAAAACTGTTTTTT. Amino acid sequence: CASSLGGQINEKLFF. The full variable domain, completed using reference TRBV2 and TRBJ1-4, is EPEVTQTPSHQVTQMGQEVILRCVPISNHLYFYWYRQILGQKVEFLVSFYNNEISEKSEIFDDQFSVERPDGSNFTLKIRSTKLEDSAMYFCASSLGGQINEKLFFGSGTQLSVL.

The rearrangement joins TRBV3-1 (or the pseudogene TRBV3-2) to TRBJ2-5, with 9 nucleotides matching TRBD1. The CDR3 is 17 residues long. J lost 5 bases, V lost 0 bases, and 10 bases had no gene match. In germline, CDR1 is LGHDT, CDR2 YNNKEL (reference sequence). The CDR3 protein is CASSQDIGTGKSETQYF. In DNA, the CDR3 is TGTGCCAGCAGCCAAGACATCGGGACAGGGAAATCGGAGACCCAGTACTTC.

The chain links TRBV2 to TRBJ1-1; possible D gene TRBD1, 6 bases. This CDR3 is built from 13 residues. The germline V gene encodes CDR1 SNHLY and CDR2 FYNNEI. The V end was cut by 7 bases, the J end by 2 bases, with 11 bases between. CDR3: CASIRTDNTEAFF. The CDR3 coding sequence is TGTGCCAGCATAAGGACAGATAACACTGAAGCTTTCTTT.

A single count supports this clone. The V and J genes are TRBV7-6 and TRBJ2-6, with 7 bases matching TRBD1. CDR3 length: 18 residues. J was trimmed by 2 bases and V by 4 bases; bases with no gene match: 11. Germline CDR1 SGHVS, CDR2 FNYEAQ. This CDR3 is CASSYQQGKETGANVLTF. CDR3 DNA sequence: TGTGCCAGCAGCTACCAACAGGGGAAGGAAACTGGGGCCAACGTCCTGACTTTC.

This clone was seen a few times. V usage is TRBV7-2 and J usage is TRBJ1-3; D possibly corresponds to TRBD1 (5 bases). CDR1 is SGHTA, CDR2 FQGNSA, per germline. Trimming removed 1 base from V and 1 base from J, with 8 bases in between. The CDR3 spans 15 residues. CDR3 DNA: TGTGCCAGCAGCTTAGTCCCAGGGTCTGGAAACACCATATATTTT. Amino acid sequence: CASSLVPGSGNTIYF.

The J gene is TRBJ2-5, the V gene TRBV2, with D possibly matching TRBD2 (6 bases). This CDR3 contains 15 residues. Per germline, CDR1 SNHLY and CDR2 FYNNEI. The V gene lost 8 bases and the J gene lost 2 bases, with 18 bases spanning the gap. The CDR3 loop is CASRSGLSDQETQYF. Here the CDR3 DNA reads TGTGCCAGCCGGTCGGGACTTTCAGATCAAGAGACCCAGTACTTC.

This clone has just a few counts. The chain joins TRBV28 to TRBJ1-6, with 9 positions matching TRBD1. CDR3 length: 16 residues. V shed 6 bases, J shed 9 bases, and the junction held 12 bases outside the gene matches. CDR1 is MDHEN, CDR2 SYDVKM, per germline. CDR3 bases: TGTGCCAGCAGCTCCACCGGACAGGGGAGAGGTTCACCCCTCCACTTT. It codes for CASSSTGQGRGSPLHF.

The CDR3 here is CASSGPQGVASPLHF. The DNA of the CDR3 is TGTGCCAGCAGCGGCCCACAGGGGGTTGCCTCACCCCTCCACTTT. The chain employs TRBV9 and TRBJ1-6; TRBD1 matches at 8 bases. This CDR3 region has 15 residues. The junction had 9 bases not matched to a gene; V was cut back by 3 bases and J by 10 bases. Germline CDR1 reads SGDLS; CDR2 reads YYNGEE.